The clone carrying this T cell receptor beta chain came up a few times. Its antigen is still unknown. The data are from a study of T cells in Graves' hyperthyroidism and ophthalmopathy. Study-level findings and limits: Classification by a 13 V-J model distinguished ophthalmopathy from stable hyperthyroidism.

V lost 4 bases and J lost 5, with 10 bases in between. Germline CDR1 reads SGHNT; CDR2 reads YYREEE (reference sequence). This CDR3 has 12 amino acids. An absence of ophthalmopathy progression within 18 months meant stable Graves' hyperthyroidism. The hyperthyroidism was newly diagnosed and had lasted under 2 months; the patients were aged 18 to 65. The CDR3 regions of TCR beta were amplified from RNA transcripts. RT-PCR in the first round (using the HTBI primer set) targeted the TCR CDR3. TCRdb re-called the multiplex PCR reads with MiXCR, one entry per CDR3 protein. This sample has about 540,000 distinct CDR3 sequences, with 46% found just once.

The genes are TRBV5-4 and TRBJ2-7, with D hard to call. This clonotype was obtained from a woman aged 18-29 years with Graves' hyperthyroidism. Sequenced sample: peripheral blood or thyroid tissue (not recorded which). The DNA for the CDR3 is TGTGCCAGCAGCCAGCAGCTGCACGAGCAGTACTTC. Protein sequence: CASSQQLHEQYF.